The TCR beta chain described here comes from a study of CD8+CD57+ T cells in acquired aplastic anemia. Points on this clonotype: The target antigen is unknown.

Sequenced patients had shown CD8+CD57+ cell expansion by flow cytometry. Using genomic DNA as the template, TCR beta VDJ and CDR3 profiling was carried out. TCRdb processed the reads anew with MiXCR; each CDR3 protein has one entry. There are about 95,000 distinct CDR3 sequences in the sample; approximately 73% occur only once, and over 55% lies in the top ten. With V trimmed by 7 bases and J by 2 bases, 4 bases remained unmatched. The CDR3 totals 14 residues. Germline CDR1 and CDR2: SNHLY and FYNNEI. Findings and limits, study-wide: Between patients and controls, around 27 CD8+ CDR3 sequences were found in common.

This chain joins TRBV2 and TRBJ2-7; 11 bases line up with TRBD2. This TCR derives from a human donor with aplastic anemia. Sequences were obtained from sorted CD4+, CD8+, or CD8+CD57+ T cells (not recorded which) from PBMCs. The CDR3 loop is CASNRLAGTYEQYF. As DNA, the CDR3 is TGTGCCAGCAACCGACTAGCGGGGACCTACGAGCAGTACTTC.